This TCR beta chain was retrieved from a study of T cells in Graves' hyperthyroidism and ophthalmopathy. Study-level information: Staff took peripheral blood when the initial diagnosis was made, before any treatment began. Points from the study as a whole: Expanded thyroid clonotypes (above 0.001) were mostly also found in blood.

The CDR3 regions of TCR beta were amplified from RNA transcripts. The HTBI primer set drove a first-round RT-PCR of the TCR CDR3. TCRdb independently ran MiXCR on the multiplex PCR reads; one entry per CDR3 protein. Among approximately 480,000 distinct CDR3 sequences, less than 25% were seen once, and the ten largest hold more than 20%. This clonotype was seen repeatedly, ten times or more. The target antigen is unknown. One end of the junction fails to match germline, which may point to a read error. In making diagnoses, clinical symptoms, serum thyroxine and TRAb, thyroid ultrasound and orbital computed tomography were all used. Cells are PBMCs isolated from 9 to 10 ml of fresh blood. Germline V gene data show CDR1 as MNHEY and CDR2 as SMNVEV (reference sequence). This CDR3 spans 13 amino acids.

This TCR was sampled from a young man with Graves' hyperthyroidism. The chain couples TRBV27 to TRBJ2-2; the D call may be TRBD1 or TRBD2 (5 bases each). The sample consisted of blood. The CDR3 reads CASSSSGTVELFF. The CDR3 DNA sequence: TGTGCCAGCAGTTCGTCGGGGACCGTGGAGCTGTTTTTT.